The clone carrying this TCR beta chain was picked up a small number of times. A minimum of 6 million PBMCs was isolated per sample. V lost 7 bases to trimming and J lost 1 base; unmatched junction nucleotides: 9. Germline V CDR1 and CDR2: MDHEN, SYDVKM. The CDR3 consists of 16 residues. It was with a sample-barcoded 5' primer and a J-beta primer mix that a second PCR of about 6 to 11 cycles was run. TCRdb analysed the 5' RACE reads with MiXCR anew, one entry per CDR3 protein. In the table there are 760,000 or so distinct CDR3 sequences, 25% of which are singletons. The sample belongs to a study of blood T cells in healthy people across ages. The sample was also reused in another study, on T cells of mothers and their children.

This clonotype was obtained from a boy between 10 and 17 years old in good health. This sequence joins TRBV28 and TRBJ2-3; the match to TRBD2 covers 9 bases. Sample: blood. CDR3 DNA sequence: TGTGCCAGCATTCCTCTGGGCGGGAGGGGCACAGATACGCAGTATTTT. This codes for CASIPLGGRGTDTQYF. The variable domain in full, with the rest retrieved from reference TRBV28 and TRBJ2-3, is DVKVTQSSRYLVKRTGEKVFLECVQDMDHENMFWYRQDPGLGLRLIYFSYDVKMKEKGDIPEGYSVSREKKERFSLILESASTNQTSMYLCASIPLGGRGTDTQYFGPGTRLTVL.